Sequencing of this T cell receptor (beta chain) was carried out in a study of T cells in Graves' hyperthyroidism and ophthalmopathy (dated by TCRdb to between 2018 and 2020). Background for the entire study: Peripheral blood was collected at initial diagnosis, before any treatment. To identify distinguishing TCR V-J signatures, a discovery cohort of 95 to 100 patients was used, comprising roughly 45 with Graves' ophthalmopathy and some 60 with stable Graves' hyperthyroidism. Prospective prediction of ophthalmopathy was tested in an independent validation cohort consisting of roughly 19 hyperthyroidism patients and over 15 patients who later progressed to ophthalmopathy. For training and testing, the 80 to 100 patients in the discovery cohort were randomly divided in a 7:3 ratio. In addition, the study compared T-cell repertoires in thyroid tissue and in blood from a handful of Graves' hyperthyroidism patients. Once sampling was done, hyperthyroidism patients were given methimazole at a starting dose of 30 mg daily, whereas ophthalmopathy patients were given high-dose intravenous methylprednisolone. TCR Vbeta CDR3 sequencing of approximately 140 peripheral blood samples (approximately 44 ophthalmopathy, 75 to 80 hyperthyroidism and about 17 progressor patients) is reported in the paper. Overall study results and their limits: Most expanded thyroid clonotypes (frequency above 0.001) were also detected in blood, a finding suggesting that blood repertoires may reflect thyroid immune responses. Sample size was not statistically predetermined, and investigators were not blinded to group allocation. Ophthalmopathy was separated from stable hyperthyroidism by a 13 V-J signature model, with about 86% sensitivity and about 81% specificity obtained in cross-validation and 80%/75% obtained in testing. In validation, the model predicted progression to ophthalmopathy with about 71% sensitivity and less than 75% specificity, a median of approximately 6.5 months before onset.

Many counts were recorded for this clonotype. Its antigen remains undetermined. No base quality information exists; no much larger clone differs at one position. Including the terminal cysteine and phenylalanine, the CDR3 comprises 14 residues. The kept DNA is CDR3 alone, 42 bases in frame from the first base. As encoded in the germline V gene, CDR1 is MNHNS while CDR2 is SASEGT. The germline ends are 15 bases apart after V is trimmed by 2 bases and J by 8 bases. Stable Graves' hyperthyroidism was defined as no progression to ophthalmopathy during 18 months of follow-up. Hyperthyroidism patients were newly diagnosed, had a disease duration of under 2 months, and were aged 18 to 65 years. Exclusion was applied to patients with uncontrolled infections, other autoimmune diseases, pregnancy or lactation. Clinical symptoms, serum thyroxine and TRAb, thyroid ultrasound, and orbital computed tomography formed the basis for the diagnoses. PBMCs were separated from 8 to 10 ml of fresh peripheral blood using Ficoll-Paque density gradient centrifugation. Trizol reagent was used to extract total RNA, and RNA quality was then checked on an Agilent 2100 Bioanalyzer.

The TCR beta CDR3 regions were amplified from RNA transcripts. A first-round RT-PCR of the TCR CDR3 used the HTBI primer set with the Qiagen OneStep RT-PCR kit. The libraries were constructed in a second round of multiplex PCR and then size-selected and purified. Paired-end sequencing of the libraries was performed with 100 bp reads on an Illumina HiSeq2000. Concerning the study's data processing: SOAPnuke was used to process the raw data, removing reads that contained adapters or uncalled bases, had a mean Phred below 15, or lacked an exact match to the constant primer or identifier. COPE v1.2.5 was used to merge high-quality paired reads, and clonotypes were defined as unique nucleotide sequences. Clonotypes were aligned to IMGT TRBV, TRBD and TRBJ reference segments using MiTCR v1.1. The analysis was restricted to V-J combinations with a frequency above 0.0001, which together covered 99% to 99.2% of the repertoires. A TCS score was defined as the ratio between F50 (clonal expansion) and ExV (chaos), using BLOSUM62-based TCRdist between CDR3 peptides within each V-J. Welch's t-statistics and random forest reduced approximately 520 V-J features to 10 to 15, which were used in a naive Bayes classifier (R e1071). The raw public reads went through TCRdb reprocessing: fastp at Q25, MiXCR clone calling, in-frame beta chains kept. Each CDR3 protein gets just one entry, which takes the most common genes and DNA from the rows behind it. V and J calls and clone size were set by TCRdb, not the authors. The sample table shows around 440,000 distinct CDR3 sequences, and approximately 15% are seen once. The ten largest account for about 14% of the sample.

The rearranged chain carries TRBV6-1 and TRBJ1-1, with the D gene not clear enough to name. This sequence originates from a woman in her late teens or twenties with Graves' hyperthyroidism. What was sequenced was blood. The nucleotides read TGTGCCAGCAGTGAATACGAAGGGCCGATAGAAGCTTTCTTT. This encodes CASSEYEGPIEAFF.